This T cell receptor (beta chain) was captured by sequencing in a study of blood T cell repertoires in COVID-19. Looking at the study overall: Whether acute or convalescent, the COVID-19 samples came from the United States, Italy and Spain.

As originally analysed: Counts of nucleated cells, estimated from reference gene primer amplification, were obtained. Profiling relied on immunoSEQ multiplex PCR, and the TCRdb table lists in-frame clones only, not all of them. V, J and clone size are those of that table, while D and trimming were read from the DNA. The sample carries some 320,000 clones, roughly 90% recorded once. Participants, about 18 to 89 years old, spanned 25 or so US areas. The source is a woman in her twenties or thirties who had been exposed to COVID-19. The sequenced material came from PBMCs or T cells enriched from blood (not recorded which).

The CDR3 sequence: CASRDYSTNTEAFF. The DNA for the CDR3 is TGTGCCAGCAGGGATTACAGTACGAACACTGAAGCTTTCTTT. The chain recombines TRBV7-8 with TRBJ1-1; no reliable D call. CDR3 size: 14 residues. Germline loops: CDR1 SGHVS, CDR2 FQNEAQ. Trimming took 6 bases from V and 1 from J, leaving 12 bases between them.